This TCR beta chain was captured in a study of PD-1 blockade in mismatch repair-deficient tumors. Overall study context: Enrolled about 2013-2017, patients had progressing, pretreated mismatch repair-deficient cancers of over nine types. Study-wide results and caveats: Rapid post-treatment expansion, then contraction, generally preceding radiologic response, marked tumor-resident clones.

CDR3 size: 11 residues. With 4 bases removed from V and 5 bases from J, the gap between germline ends came to 6 bases. Germline CDR1 is DFQATT and CDR2 is SNEGSKA (reference sequence). Only in-frame clones appear in the TCRdb table, and some are missing; sequencing was by immunoSEQ multiplex PCR. Among just under 80,000 clones listed, about 82% were seen once. This clone was seen only a few times. Its target is unknown. The specimen was peripheral blood, collected 44 weeks after starting pembrolizumab. This TCR came from an adult with mismatch repair-deficient cancer. This rearrangement joins TRBV20-1 to TRBJ2-1; D not certain. DNA for the CDR3: TGCAGTGCTAACCGGAACAATGAGCAGTTCTTC. Translation gives CSANRNNEQFF.